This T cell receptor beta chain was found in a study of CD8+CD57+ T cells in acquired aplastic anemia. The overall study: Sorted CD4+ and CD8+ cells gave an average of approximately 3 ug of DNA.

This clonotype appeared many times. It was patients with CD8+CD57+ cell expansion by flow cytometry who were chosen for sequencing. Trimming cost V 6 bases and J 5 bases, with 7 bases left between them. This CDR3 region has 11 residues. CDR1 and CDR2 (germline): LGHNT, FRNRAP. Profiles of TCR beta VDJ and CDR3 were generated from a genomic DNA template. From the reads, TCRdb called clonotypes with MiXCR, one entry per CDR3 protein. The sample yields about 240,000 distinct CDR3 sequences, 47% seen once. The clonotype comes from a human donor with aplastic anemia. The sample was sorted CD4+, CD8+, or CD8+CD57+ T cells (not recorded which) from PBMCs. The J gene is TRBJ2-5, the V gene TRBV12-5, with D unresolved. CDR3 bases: TGTGCTAGTGGGGACGCGGAGACCCAGTACTTC. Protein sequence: CASGDAETQYF.